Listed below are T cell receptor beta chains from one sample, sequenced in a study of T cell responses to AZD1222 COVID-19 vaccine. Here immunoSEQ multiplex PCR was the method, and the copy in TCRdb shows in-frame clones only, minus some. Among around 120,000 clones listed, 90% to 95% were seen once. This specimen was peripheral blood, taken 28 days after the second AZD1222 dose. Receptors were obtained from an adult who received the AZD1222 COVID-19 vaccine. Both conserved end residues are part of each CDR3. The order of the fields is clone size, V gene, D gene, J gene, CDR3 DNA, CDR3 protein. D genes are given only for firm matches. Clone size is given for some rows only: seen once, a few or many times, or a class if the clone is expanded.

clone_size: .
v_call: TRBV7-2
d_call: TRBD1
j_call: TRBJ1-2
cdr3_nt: TGTGCCAGCAGCTTAGGACCTGGACAGGGGACTAACTATGGCTACACCTTC
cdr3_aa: CASSLGPGQGTNYGYTF

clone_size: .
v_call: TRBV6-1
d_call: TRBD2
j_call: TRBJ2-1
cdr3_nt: TGTGCCAGCAGTGAAGGTGCTAGCGGGGGGGCTTCATTCTTC
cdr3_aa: CASSEGASGGASFF

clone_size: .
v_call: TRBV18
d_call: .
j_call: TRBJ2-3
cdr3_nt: TGTGCCAGCTCACCATCAGGATCAAGCACAGATACGCAGTATTTT
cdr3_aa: CASSPSGSSTDTQYF

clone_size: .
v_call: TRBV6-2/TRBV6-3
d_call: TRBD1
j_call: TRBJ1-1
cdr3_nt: TGTGCCAGCAGTTGGCCGGGACAGGGGATCACTGAAGCTTTCTTT
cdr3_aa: CASSWPGQGITEAFF

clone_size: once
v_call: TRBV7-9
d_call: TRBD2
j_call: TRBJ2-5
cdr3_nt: TGTGCCAGCAGCTTTTGGGGGAGGGAAGAGACCCAGTACTTC
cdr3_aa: CASSFWGREETQYF

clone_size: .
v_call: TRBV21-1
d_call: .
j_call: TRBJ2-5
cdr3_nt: TGTGCCAGCAGCAAAGGGACATTGTGCCAAGAGACCCAGTACTTC
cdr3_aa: CASSKGTLCQETQYF

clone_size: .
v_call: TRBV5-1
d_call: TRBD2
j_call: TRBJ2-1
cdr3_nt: TGCGCCAGCAGCTTGGGTAGCGGGGGGAGGGATGAGCAGTTCTTC
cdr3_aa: CASSLGSGGRDEQFF

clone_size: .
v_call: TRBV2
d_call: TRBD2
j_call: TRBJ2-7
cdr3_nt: TGTGCCAGCAGTCTAACTAGCGGGAGGGCCTACGAGCAGTACTTC
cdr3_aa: CASSLTSGRAYEQYF

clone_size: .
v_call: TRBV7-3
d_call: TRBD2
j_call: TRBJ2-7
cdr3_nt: TGTGCCAGCAGCTCCTCGTGTTTAGCGGGTTACGAGCAGTACTTC
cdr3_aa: CASSSSCLAGYEQYF

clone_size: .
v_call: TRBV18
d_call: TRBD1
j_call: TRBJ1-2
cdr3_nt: TGTGCCAGCTCACGTCAAACCGGGACAGATTATGGCTACACCTTC
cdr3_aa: CASSRQTGTDYGYTF

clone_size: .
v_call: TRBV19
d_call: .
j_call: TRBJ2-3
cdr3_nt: TGTGCCAGTACCCCTTCCGGGAAAGGGACAGATACGCAGTATTTT
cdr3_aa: CASTPSGKGTDTQYF

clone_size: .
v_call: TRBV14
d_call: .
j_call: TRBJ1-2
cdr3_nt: TGTGCCAGCAGCCAAGGGTCCTACCTGGAAGGCGACACCTTC
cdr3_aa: CASSQGSYLEGDTF